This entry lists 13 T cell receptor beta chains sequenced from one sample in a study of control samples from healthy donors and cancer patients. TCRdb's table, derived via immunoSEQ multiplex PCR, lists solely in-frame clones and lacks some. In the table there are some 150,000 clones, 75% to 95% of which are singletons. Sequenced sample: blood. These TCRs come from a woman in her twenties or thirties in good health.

The CDR3 nucleotides read TGTGCCAGCAGTGACTCTACTAGTTCCGGGGAGCTGTTTTTT. Translating gives CASSDSTSSGELFF. This chain uses TRBV6-4 with TRBJ2-2, with a tentative D call TRBD2 (5 bases). Germline CDR1 reads MRHNA; CDR2 reads SNTAGT. The CDR3 consists of 14 residues. With 0 bases removed from V and 6 bases from J, the gap between germline ends came to 8 bases.

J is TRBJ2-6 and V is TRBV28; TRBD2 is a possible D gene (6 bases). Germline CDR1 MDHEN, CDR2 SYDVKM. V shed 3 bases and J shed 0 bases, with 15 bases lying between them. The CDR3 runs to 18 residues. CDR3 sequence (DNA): TGTGCCAGCAGTTTGAATGGGGGGTTAAGCTCTGGGGCCAACGTCCTGACTTTC. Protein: CASSLNGGLSSGANVLTF.

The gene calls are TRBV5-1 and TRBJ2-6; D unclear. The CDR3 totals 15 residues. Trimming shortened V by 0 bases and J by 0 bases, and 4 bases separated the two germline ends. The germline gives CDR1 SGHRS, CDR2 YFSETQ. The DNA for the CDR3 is TGCGCCAGCAGCTTGGGGGACTCTGGGGCCAACGTCCTGACTTTC. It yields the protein CASSLGDSGANVLTF.

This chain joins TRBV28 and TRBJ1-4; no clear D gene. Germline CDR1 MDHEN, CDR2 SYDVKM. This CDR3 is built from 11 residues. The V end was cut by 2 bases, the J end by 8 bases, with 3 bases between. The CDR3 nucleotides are TGTGCCAGCAGTTTAAGCGAAAAACTGTTTTTT. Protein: CASSLSEKLFF.

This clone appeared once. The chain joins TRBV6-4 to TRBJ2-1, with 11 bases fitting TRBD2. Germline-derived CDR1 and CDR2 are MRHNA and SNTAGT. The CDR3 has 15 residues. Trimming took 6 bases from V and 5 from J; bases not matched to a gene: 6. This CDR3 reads CASSALAGENNEQFF. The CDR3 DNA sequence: TGTGCCAGCAGCGCACTAGCGGGGGAGAACAATGAGCAGTTCTTC.

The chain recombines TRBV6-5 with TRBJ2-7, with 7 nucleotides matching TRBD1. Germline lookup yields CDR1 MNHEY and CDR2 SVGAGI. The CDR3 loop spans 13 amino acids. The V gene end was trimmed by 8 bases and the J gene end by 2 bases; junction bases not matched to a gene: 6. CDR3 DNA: TGTGCCAGCGGAACGGGACAGACCTACGAGCAGTACTTC. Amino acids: CASGTGQTYEQYF.

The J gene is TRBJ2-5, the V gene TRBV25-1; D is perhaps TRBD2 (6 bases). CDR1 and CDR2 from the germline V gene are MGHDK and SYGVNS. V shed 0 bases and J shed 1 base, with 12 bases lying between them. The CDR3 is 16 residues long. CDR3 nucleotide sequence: TGTGCCAGCAGTGAATATGAGGGAGGAGCCCAAGAGACCCAGTACTTC. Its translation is CASSEYEGGAQETQYF.

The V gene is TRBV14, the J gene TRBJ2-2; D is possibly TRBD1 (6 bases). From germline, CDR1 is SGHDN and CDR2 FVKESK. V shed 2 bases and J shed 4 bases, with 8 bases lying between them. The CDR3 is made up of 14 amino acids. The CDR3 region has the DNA TGTGCCAGCAGCCAATACAGGGCCACCGGGGAGCTGTTTTTT. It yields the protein CASSQYRATGELFF.

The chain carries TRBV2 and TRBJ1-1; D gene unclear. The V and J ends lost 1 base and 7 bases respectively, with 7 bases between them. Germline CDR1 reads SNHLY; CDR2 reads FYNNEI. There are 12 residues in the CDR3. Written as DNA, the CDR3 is TGTGCCAGCAGTGAAGTCCAGGTTGAAGCTTTCTTT. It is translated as CASSEVQVEAFF.

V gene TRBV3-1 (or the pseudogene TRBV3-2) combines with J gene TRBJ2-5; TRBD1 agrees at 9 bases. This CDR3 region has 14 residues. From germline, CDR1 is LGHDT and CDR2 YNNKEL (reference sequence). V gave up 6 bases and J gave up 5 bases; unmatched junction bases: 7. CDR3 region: CASRRDRVDETQYF. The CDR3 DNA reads TGTGCCAGCAGACGGGACAGGGTCGATGAGACCCAGTACTTC.

Written as DNA, the CDR3 is TGTGCCAGTAGTAGGACAGGGGTACAGCCCCAGCATTTT. This encodes CASSRTGVQPQHF. This chain uses TRBV19 with TRBJ1-5; 9 nucleotides line up with TRBD1. CDR1 LNHDA and CDR2 SQIVND come from the germline V gene (reference sequence). This CDR3 spans 13 amino acids. The V and J ends lost 4 bases and 7 bases, in that order; junction bases with no gene match: 2.

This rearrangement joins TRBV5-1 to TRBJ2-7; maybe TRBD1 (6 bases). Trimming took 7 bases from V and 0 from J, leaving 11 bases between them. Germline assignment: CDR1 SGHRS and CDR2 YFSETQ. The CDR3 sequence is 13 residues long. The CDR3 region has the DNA TGCGCCAGCCCCAGGGGCCCCTCCTACGAGCAGTACTTC. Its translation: CASPRGPSYEQYF.

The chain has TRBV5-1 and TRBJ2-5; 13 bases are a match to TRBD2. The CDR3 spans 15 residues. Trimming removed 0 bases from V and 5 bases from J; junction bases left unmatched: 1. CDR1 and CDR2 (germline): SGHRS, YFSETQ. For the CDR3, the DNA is TGCGCCAGCAGCTTGGCGGGACTAGCGGGGGAGACCCAGTACTTC. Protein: CASSLAGLAGETQYF.